Below, one TCR beta chain is given with its context. The antigen remains unidentified. These data originate in a study of OX40 agonist ivuxolimab in advanced cancers. Whole-study context: With ivuxolimab, an agonistic anti-OX40 (CD134) antibody, patients were treated. General study points: Low levels of normalized T-cell clonal expansion also appeared in some nonresponders.

Germline CDR1 and CDR2: SGHNT and YENEEA. The CDR3 is 13 amino acids. The V end was cut by 8 bases, the J end by 1 base, with 6 bases between. This table comes from immunoSEQ multiplex PCR, and its TCRdb copy is limited to in-frame clones, with some not included. The table records tens of thousands of clones, roughly 89% of them present only once. The receptor comes from an adult with an advanced solid tumor such as melanoma, head and neck, liver or kidney cancer. The chain joins TRBV11-3 to TRBJ2-6; D unresolved. This sample comprised CD4+ or CD8+ T cells sorted from blood, obtained in a trial of the OX40 agonist ivuxolimab. The CDR3 is CASYGSGANVLTF. For the CDR3, the DNA is TGTGCCAGCTATGGGTCTGGGGCCAACGTCCTGACTTTC.